The rows below give T cell receptor beta chains drawn from one sample of a study of blood T cell repertoires in COVID-19. Clones were sequenced by immunoSEQ multiplex PCR, and TCRdb holds only the in-frame ones, with some missing. The sample holds 110,000 or so clones; around three quarters are singletons and the top ten take approximately 4.3%. Sequenced: peripheral blood. These receptors all come from a human donor in a cohort sampled during active or convalescent COVID-19. The CDR3 runs from the conserved cysteine through the conserved F or W. Each record gives: V gene, J gene, CDR3 protein.

TRBV7-9	TRBJ1-1	CASSLGQANTEAFF
TRBV5-1	TRBJ1-4	CASSLARQVHNEKLFF
TRBV10-3	TRBJ2-7	CAITEWGLGDEQYF
TRBV19	TRBJ1-2	CASRLQGRLGYTF
TRBV5-6	TRBJ2-3	CASSQAGSSTDTQYF
TRBV30	TRBJ2-1	CAWRTGLAGVFSYNEQFF
TRBV7-2	TRBJ2-7	CASSHVTGGLYF
TRBV6-5	TRBJ2-7	CASRLNRGLYEQYF
TRBV7-2	TRBJ2-3	CASSLGQGADTQYF
TRBV29-1	TRBJ1-3	CSSRTGNTIYF